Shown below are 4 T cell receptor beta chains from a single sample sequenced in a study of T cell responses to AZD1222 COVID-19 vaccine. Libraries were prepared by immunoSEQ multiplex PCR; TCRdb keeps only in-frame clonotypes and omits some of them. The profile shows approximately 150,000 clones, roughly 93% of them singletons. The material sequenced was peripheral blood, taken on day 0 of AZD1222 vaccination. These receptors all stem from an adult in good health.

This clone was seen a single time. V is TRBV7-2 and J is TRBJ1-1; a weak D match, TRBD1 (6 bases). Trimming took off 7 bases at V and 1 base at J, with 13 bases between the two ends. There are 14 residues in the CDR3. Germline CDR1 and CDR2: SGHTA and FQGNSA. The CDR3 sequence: CASTAGAGNTEAFF. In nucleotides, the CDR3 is TGTGCCAGCACCGCAGGGGCTGGGAACACTGAAGCTTTCTTT. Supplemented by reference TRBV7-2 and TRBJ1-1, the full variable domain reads GAGVSQSPSNKVTEKGKDVELRCDPISGHTALYWYRQSLGQGLEFLIYFQGNSAPDKSGLPSDRFSAERTGGSVSTLTIQRTQQEDSAVYLCASTAGAGNTEAFFGQGTRLTVV.

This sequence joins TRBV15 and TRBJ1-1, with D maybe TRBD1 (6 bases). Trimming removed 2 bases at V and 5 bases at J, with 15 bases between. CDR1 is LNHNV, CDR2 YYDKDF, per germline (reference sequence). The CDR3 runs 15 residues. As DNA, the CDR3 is TGTGCCACCAGCAGAATGACAGGAGGATGGACTGAAGCTTTCTTT. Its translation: CATSRMTGGWTEAFF.

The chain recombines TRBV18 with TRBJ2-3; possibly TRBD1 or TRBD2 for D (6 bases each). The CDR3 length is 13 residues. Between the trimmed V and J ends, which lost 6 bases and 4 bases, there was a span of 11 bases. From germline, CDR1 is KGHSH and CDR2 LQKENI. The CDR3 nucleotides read TGTGCCAGCTCTAGGGGGGTTGCAGATACGCAGTATTTT. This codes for CASSRGVADTQYF.

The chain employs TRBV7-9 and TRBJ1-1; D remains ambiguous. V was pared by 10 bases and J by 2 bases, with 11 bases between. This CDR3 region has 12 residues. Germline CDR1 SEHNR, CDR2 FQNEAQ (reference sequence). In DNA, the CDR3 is TGTGCCACCTTCCGGGAAAACACTGAAGCTTTCTTT. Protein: CATFRENTEAFF. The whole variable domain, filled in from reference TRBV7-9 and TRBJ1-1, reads DTGVSQNPRHKITKRGQNVTFRCDPISEHNRLYWYRQTLGQGPEFLTYFQNEAQLEKSRLLSDRFSAERPKGSFSTLEIQRTEQGDSAMYLCATFRENTEAFFGQGTRLTVV.